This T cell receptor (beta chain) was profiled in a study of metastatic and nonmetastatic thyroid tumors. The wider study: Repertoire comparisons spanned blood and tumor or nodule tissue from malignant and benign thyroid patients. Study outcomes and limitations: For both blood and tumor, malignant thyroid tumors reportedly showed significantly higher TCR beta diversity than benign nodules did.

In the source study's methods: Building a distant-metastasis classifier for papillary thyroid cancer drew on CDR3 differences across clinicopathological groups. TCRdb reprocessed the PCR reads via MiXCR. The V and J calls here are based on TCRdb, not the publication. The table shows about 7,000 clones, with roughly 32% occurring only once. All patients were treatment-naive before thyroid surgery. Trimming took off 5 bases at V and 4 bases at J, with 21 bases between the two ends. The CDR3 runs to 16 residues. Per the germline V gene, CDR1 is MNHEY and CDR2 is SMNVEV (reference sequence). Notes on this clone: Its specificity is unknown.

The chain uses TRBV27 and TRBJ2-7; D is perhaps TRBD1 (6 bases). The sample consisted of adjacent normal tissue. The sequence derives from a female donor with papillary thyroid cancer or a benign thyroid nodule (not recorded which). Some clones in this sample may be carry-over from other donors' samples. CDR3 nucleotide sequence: TGTGCCAGCAGTCCAAGGGGGTGGGTAATTAGGTACGAGCAGTACTTC. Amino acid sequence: CASSPRGWVIRYEQYF.